These T cell receptor beta chains were read from a single sample in a study of persistence of HIV-infected CD4 T cells. These TCRs' antigens remain unknown. Sequencing was performed with immunoSEQ multiplex PCR; in TCRdb, only in-frame clones are kept and a portion is missing. This sample has tens of thousands of clones, with around 76% found just once. The specimen was CD4+ T cells sorted from PBMCs after approximately 19-hour stimulation, collected from a patient who received antiretroviral therapy. These receptors originate from an adult woman with HIV who was CMV-seropositive. CDR3s include the opening cysteine and the closing phenylalanine or tryptophan. The D gene is left open where the match is weak. Clone size is shown for a subset of rows, as once, few, many or a class of expanded clone.

D gene,V gene,J gene,clone size,CDR3 protein,CDR3 DNA
-,TRBV7-2,TRBJ1-3,-,CASSSSGSAGNTIYF,TGTGCCAGCAGCTCCTCGGGCAGTGCTGGAAACACCATATATTTT
-,TRBV5-1,TRBJ1-1,-,CASSLAGSNTEAFF,TGCGCCAGCAGCTTGGCCGGGTCGAACACTGAAGCTTTCTTT
-,TRBV7-8,TRBJ1-5,-,CASSLRSNQPQHF,TGTGCCAGCAGCCTCAGGAGCAATCAGCCCCAGCATTTT
TRBD1,TRBV19,TRBJ1-1,-,CASHMGQMNTEAFF,TGTGCCAGTCATATGGGACAGATGAACACTGAAGCTTTCTTT
TRBD1,TRBV18,TRBJ1-1,-,CASSPPSGTGGLGAFF,TGTGCCAGCTCACCCCCGTCCGGGACAGGGGGGCTTGGAGCTTTCTTT
-,TRBV5-1,TRBJ1-4,-,CASSLDVGREKLFF,TGCGCCAGCAGCTTGGATGTGGGCCGGGAAAAACTGTTTTTT
TRBD2,TRBV5-5,TRBJ2-3,-,CASSNPLAGGMTDTQYF,TGTGCCAGCAGCAATCCCCTGGCGGGGGGGATGACAGATACGCAGTATTTT
-,TRBV4-3,TRBJ1-3,-,CASSQSGTGNTIYF,TGCGCCAGCAGCCAATCCGGGACTGGAAACACCATATATTTT
TRBD1,TRBV7-3,TRBJ2-3,-,CASSMQGGTDTQYF,TGTGCCAGCAGCATGCAGGGGGGCACAGATACGCAGTATTTT
-,TRBV12-3/TRBV12-4,TRBJ2-5,-,CASSLGARETQYF,TGTGCCAGCAGTTTAGGGGCCCGAGAGACCCAGTACTTC
-,TRBV2,TRBJ1-1,-,CASYFQGEGSTEAFF,TGTGCCAGCTATTTCCAGGGTGAGGGGTCCACTGAAGCTTTCTTT
TRBD1,TRBV28,TRBJ1-2,-,CASSLSTGGLGGYTF,TGTGCCAGCAGTTTATCCACAGGGGGCTTGGGGGGCTACACCTTC
-,TRBV5-1,TRBJ1-2,once,CASSSTGTGDGYTF,TGCGCCAGCAGCTCTACCGGGACCGGGGATGGCTACACCTTC
-,TRBV15,TRBJ1-3,once,CATSRTITGDLSGNTIYF,TGTGCCACCAGCAGAACAATCACCGGGGACCTCTCTGGAAACACCATATATTTT
-,TRBV27,TRBJ2-1,-,CASSFAGSYYNEQFF,TGTGCCAGCAGTTTTGCGGGATCCTATTACAATGAGCAGTTCTTC
TRBD1,TRBV10-3,TRBJ1-3,-,CAIRPGQGSGNTIYF,TGTGCCATCAGGCCGGGACAGGGCAGTGGAAACACCATATATTTT
-,TRBV4-1,TRBJ1-4,-,CASSQGRGGRNEKLFF,TGCGCCAGCAGCCAAGGACGAGGTGGGCGGAATGAAAAACTGTTTTTT
-,TRBV20-1,TRBJ2-1,-,CSAGMEQFF,TGCAGTGCTGGAATGGAGCAGTTCTTC
-,TRBV11-3,TRBJ2-3,-,CASSLEGGTDTQYF,TGTGCCAGCAGCTTAGAGGGCGGCACAGATACGCAGTATTTT
-,TRBV27,TRBJ2-2,-,CASSSGAYGTGELFF,TGTGCCAGCAGTTCAGGGGCATACGGTACCGGGGAGCTGTTTTTT
TRBD1,TRBV24-1,TRBJ2-3,-,CATSEPGTGKGDTQYF,TGTGCCACCAGTGAACCGGGGACAGGGAAAGGGGATACGCAGTATTTT
TRBD1,TRBV6-6,TRBJ1-6,-,CASSYLTGNNSPLHF,TGTGCCAGCAGTTACCTGACAGGGAATAATTCACCCCTCCACTTT
-,TRBV7-2,TRBJ1-5,-,CASSLGYGQPQHF,TGTGCCAGCAGCTTAGGGTACGGTCAGCCCCAGCATTTT
TRBD1,TRBV5-1,TRBJ2-3,-,CASRYRAGGADTQYF,TGCGCCAGCAGATATCGGGCAGGGGGCGCAGATACGCAGTATTTT
-,TRBV4-1,TRBJ1-5,-,CASSPGYTGSGPQHF,TGCGCCAGCAGCCCCGGATACACGGGCTCAGGGCCCCAGCATTTT
-,TRBV3-1/TRBV3-2,TRBJ1-3,-,CASSLYRPSGNTIYF,TGTGCCAGCAGCCTTTACAGGCCCTCTGGAAACACCATATATTTT
-,TRBV25-1,TRBJ2-1,-,CASQGSVAALNEQFF,TGTGCCAGCCAAGGATCAGTGGCAGCGCTCAATGAGCAGTTCTTC
TRBD1,TRBV18,TRBJ1-4,few,CASSQGDRALFF,TGTGCCAGCTCTCAGGGGGACAGGGCGTTGTTTTTT
TRBD2,TRBV6-5,TRBJ2-2,-,CAGRFGGANTGELFF,TGTGCCGGTCGTTTCGGGGGGGCGAACACCGGGGAGCTGTTTTTT
-,TRBV12-3/TRBV12-4,TRBJ1-4,once,CASSLNEKLFF,TGTGCCAGCAGTTTAAATGAAAAACTGTTTTTT
TRBD1,TRBV5-1,TRBJ1-1,-,CASSPTGQGNTEAFF,TGCGCCAGCAGCCCTACGGGACAGGGAAACACTGAAGCTTTCTTT
TRBD1,TRBV2,TRBJ1-2,-,CASSTGGRLSNGYTF,TGTGCCAGCAGTACAGGGGGCCGTCTCTCAAATGGCTACACCTTC
-,TRBV19,TRBJ1-2,-,CASSMVNYYGYTF,TGTGCCAGTAGTATGGTAAATTACTATGGCTACACCTTC
-,TRBV18,TRBJ2-5,-,CASSPNKGPQETQYF,TGTGCCAGCTCACCAAACAAAGGGCCTCAAGAGACCCAGTACTTC
-,TRBV19,TRBJ2-7,once,CASRQIGGPSYEQYF,TGTGCCAGTAGACAAATCGGGGGCCCCTCCTACGAGCAGTACTTC
-,TRBV28,TRBJ1-3,-,CASSSSSSGNTIYF,TGTGCCAGCAGCTCCTCTAGCTCTGGAAACACCATATATTTT
-,TRBV10-3,TRBJ1-5,-,CAISEQGMNQPQHF,TGTGCCATCAGTGAACAGGGTATGAATCAGCCCCAGCATTTT
-,TRBV18,TRBJ1-2,-,CASSPGGDYGYTF,TGTGCCAGCTCACCGGGTGGGGACTATGGCTACACCTTC
-,TRBV18,TRBJ2-6,-,CASSPETGFSGANVLTF,TGTGCCAGCTCACCAGAGACAGGATTCTCTGGGGCCAACGTCCTGACTTTC
-,TRBV19,TRBJ1-5,few,CASKWGATSNQPQHF,TGTGCCAGTAAGTGGGGGGCTACGAGCAATCAGCCCCAGCATTTT
-,TRBV7-3,TRBJ1-1,-,CASSSQGSTEAFF,TGTGCCAGCAGCTCACAGGGTAGCACTGAAGCTTTCTTT
-,TRBV7-8,TRBJ1-4,-,CASSIQGPANEKLFF,TGTGCCAGCAGCATACAGGGTCCTGCAAATGAAAAACTGTTTTTT
TRBD1,TRBV10-3,TRBJ1-2,-,CAISTAGQGYGYTF,TGTGCCATCAGTACCGCGGGACAGGGCTATGGCTACACCTTC
TRBD2,TRBV9,TRBJ2-3,-,CASSPGLTATDTQYF,TGTGCCAGCTCCCCGGGACTAACAGCTACAGATACGCAGTATTTT
-,TRBV3-1/TRBV3-2,TRBJ2-6,-,CASSRQSSGANALTF,TGTGCCAGCAGTCGACAGTCTTCTGGGGCCAACGCCCTGACTTTC
TRBD2,TRBV6-6,TRBJ2-7,-,CASSYGQTSGAYEQYF,TGTGCCAGCAGTTACGGACAGACTAGCGGGGCTTACGAGCAGTACTTC
TRBD1,TRBV7-2,TRBJ1-1,-,CASSSQGGTTEAFF,TGTGCCAGCAGCTCACAGGGGGGGACCACTGAAGCTTTCTTT
-,TRBV30,TRBJ1-6,-,CAWSVKTGWDGSYNSPLHF,TGTGCCTGGAGTGTAAAAACAGGGTGGGACGGATCCTATAATTCACCCCTCCACTTT
-,TRBV28,TRBJ2-5,-,CASSPGGAQETQYF,TGTGCCAGCAGCCCCGGAGGGGCCCAAGAGACCCAGTACTTC
-,TRBV18,TRBJ1-5,-,CASSPTGIRQPQHF,TGTGCCAGCTCACCTACAGGGATCCGGCAGCCCCAGCATTTT